The 23 T cell receptor beta chains presented below share a single source sample, sequenced in a study of shared clonotypes between healthy human individuals. Sequencing was performed with immunoSEQ multiplex PCR; in TCRdb, only in-frame clones are kept and a portion is missing. The repertoire has roughly 500,000 clones, 79% of them found once; the top ten carry 13%. Material for sequencing was PBMCs. The source is a woman aged 40 to 55 in good health. Some clones in this sample may be carry-over from other donors' samples.

V is TRBV5-4 and J is TRBJ2-5, with TRBD2 as a possible D gene (6 bases). V shed 4 bases and J shed 2 bases, with 15 bases lying between them. Germline-derived CDR1 and CDR2 are SGHNT and YYREEE (reference sequence). This CDR3 contains 15 residues. The CDR3 coding sequence is TGTGCCAGCAGCCCGCAGGGTAGCGGACAAGAGACCCAGTACTTC. It encodes CASSPQGSGQETQYF. Based on the CDR3 plus reference TRBV5-4 and TRBJ2-5, the full variable domain is ETGVTQSPTHLIKTRGQQVTLRCSSQSGHNTVSWYQQALGQGPQFIFQYYREEENGRGNFPPRFSGLQFPNYSSELNVNALELDDSALYLCASSPQGSGQETQYFGPGTRLLVL.

This clone was recorded once. CDR3 sequence: CASSYGDIGYEQYF. CDR3 sequence (DNA): TGTGCCAGCAGTTACGGGGACATAGGGTACGAGCAGTACTTC. This chain joins TRBV6-5 and TRBJ2-7; the D gene is possibly TRBD1 (6 bases). CDR1 and CDR2 from the germline V gene are MNHEY and SVGAGI. The CDR3 is made up of 14 amino acids. The V end lost 2 bases, the J end lost 4 bases, and 12 bases lay between the germline ends.

The gene calls are TRBV7-2 and TRBJ2-1; D unresolved. The V end lost 7 bases, the J end lost 2 bases, and 9 bases lay between the germline ends. Germline V gives CDR1 SGHTA, CDR2 FQGNSA. This CDR3 region has 13 residues. The CDR3 is CASTPETYNEQFF. The CDR3 DNA sequence: TGTGCCAGCACCCCGGAGACCTACAATGAGCAGTTCTTC.

The chain uses TRBV11-2 and TRBJ2-7; tentatively, D is TRBD1 (6 bases). The CDR3 runs to 16 residues. V was cut by 5 bases and J by 3 bases, with 20 bases left in between. Germline assignment: CDR1 SGHAT and CDR2 FQNNGV. The CDR3 sequence is CASSGLGTKTFYEQYF. Here the CDR3 DNA reads TGTGCCAGCAGCGGTCTCGGGACAAAGACTTTCTACGAGCAGTACTTC.

The V call is TRBV4-1, the J call TRBJ2-6; TRBD1 matches 9 bases. Germline V gene data show CDR1 as MGHRA and CDR2 as YSYEKL. The CDR3 consists of 19 residues. With 2 bases clipped from V and 3 bases from J, the junction kept 11 bases outside the gene matches. The CDR3 nucleotides read TGCGCCAGCAGCCAAAACCGGGACAGGGCACAGTTTGGGGCCAACGTCCTGACTTTC. Encoded protein: CASSQNRDRAQFGANVLTF.

The rearrangement uses TRBV5-1 and TRBJ1-3; 7 nucleotides match TRBD1. The germline V gene has CDR1 SGHRS and CDR2 YFSETQ. J was trimmed by 0 bases and V by 4 bases; bases with no gene match: 4. CDR3 size: 15 residues. CDR3 loop: CASSSGTASGNTIYF. The CDR3 DNA reads as TGCGCCAGCAGCAGTGGGACAGCCTCTGGAAACACCATATATTTT. The full variable domain, completed using reference TRBV5-1 and TRBJ1-3, is KAGVTQTPRYLIKTRGQQVTLSCSPISGHRSVSWYQQTPGQGLQFLFEYFSETQRNKGNFPGRFSGRQFSNSRSEMNVSTLELGDSALYLCASSSGTASGNTIYFGEGSWLTVV.

This clone was recorded only once. This chain joins TRBV19 and TRBJ2-1; perhaps TRBD1 as D (6 bases). V was cut by 5 bases and J by 8 bases, with 13 bases left in between. The germline V gene encodes CDR1 LNHDA and CDR2 SQIVND (reference sequence). The CDR3 covers 13 residues. The CDR3 nucleotides read TGTGCCAGTAGTTCACAGGGTTGGGATGAGCAGTTCTTC. Its protein product is CASSSQGWDEQFF.

V usage is TRBV2 and J usage is TRBJ2-3; D might be TRBD1 or TRBD2, each matching 6 bases. The germline CDR1 and CDR2 sequences are SNHLY and FYNNEI. V lost 7 bases to trimming and J lost 4 bases, with 15 bases between them. The CDR3 extends over 14 amino acids. The chain's CDR3 is CASIFTEGADTQYF. In DNA, the CDR3 is TGTGCCAGCATCTTTACGGAGGGGGCAGATACGCAGTATTTT.

This clone was observed a single time. This rearrangement joins TRBV6-4 to TRBJ1-1; 9 nucleotides match TRBD1. The CDR3 spans 14 residues. J gave up 5 bases and V 6 bases, and 7 bases lay outside the gene matches. Germline assignment: CDR1 MRHNA and CDR2 SNTAGT. CDR3: CASSRDREGTEAFF. CDR3 nucleotide sequence: TGTGCCAGCAGCCGGGACAGGGAGGGGACTGAAGCTTTCTTT.

This clone was recorded at least ten times. The V and J genes are TRBV30 and TRBJ2-2; possible D gene TRBD1, 5 bases. The V end lost 3 bases, the J end lost 4 bases, and 9 bases lay between the germline ends. The CDR3 contains 13 residues. CDR1 and CDR2 (germline): GTSNPN, SVGIG (reference sequence). For the CDR3, the DNA is TGTGCCTGGAGGCGTAGGGGCACCGGGGAGCTGTTTTTT. It specifies CAWRRRGTGELFF.

This clone has only a few counts. The rearrangement uses TRBV7-8 and TRBJ2-1; 12 nucleotides agree with TRBD2. V shed 3 bases, J shed 9 bases, and the junction held 6 bases outside the gene matches. The CDR3 covers 15 residues. Looked up from germline, CDR1 is SGHVS and CDR2 is FQNEAQ. The CDR3 DNA follows: TGTGCCAGCAGCTTGGCTAGCGGGAGGGCCTCTGAGCAGTTCTTC. Its protein product is CASSLASGRASEQFF. The full variable domain, in which reference TRBV7-8 and TRBJ2-1 provide the parts outside the CDR3, is GAGVSQSPRYKVAKRGQDVALRCDPISGHVSLFWYQQALGQGPEFLTYFQNEAQLDKSGLPSDRFFAERPEGSVSTLKIQRTQQEDSAVYLCASSLASGRASEQFFGPGTRLTVL.

This sequence joins TRBV28 and TRBJ1-5; D uncertain. The V gene's germline CDR1 is MDHEN and CDR2 SYDVKM. V was cut by 4 bases and J by 0 bases, with 13 bases left in between. The CDR3 covers 16 residues. CDR3 DNA sequence: TGTGCCAGCAGTTCTTCCATACTCTATAGCAATCAGCCCCAGCATTTT. Translating gives CASSSSILYSNQPQHF. The variable domain in full, with the rest retrieved from reference TRBV28 and TRBJ1-5, is DVKVTQSSRYLVKRTGEKVFLECVQDMDHENMFWYRQDPGLGLRLIYFSYDVKMKEKGDIPEGYSVSREKKERFSLILESASTNQTSMYLCASSSSILYSNQPQHFGDGTRLSIL.

This clone was counted ten times or more. V is TRBV10-3 and J is TRBJ2-1; the match to TRBD1 covers 10 bases. The germline V gene encodes CDR1 ENHRY and CDR2 SYGVKD. V was pared by 5 bases and J by 4 bases, with 8 bases of the junction left unmatched. This CDR3 region has 16 residues. CDR3 amino acids: CAISHSGTGDYNEQFF. CDR3 DNA: TGTGCCATCAGTCATTCCGGGACAGGGGATTACAATGAGCAGTTCTTC.

The chain carries TRBV5-1 and TRBJ2-1; 7 bases line up with TRBD2. V gave up 2 bases and J gave up 10 bases; unmatched junction bases: 6. There are 13 residues in the CDR3. The V gene's germline CDR1 is SGHRS and CDR2 YFSETQ. Written as DNA, the CDR3 is TGCGCCAGCAGCTTAGCGGGAAGCAGGGAGCAGTTCTTC. This sequence encodes CASSLAGSREQFF.

The chain couples TRBV19 to TRBJ1-5, with a weak D call TRBD1 (6 bases). This CDR3 has 14 amino acids. V was shortened by 5 bases and J by 2 bases, with 10 bases between the two germline ends. The germline CDR1 and CDR2 sequences are LNHDA and SQIVND (reference sequence). Here the CDR3 DNA reads TGTGCCAGTAGTGGGCGACAGGGCAATCAGCCCCAGCATTTT. Translated, it gives CASSGRQGNQPQHF.

This clone was detected ten times or more. The chain recombines TRBV4-2 with TRBJ2-2; 8 bases align to TRBD1. The CDR3 runs to 14 residues. With 3 bases clipped from V and 7 bases from J, the junction kept 4 bases outside the gene matches. Germline V gene data show CDR1 as LGHNA and CDR2 as YNFKEQ. CDR3 region: CASSQDREVGELFF. CDR3 nucleotides: TGTGCCAGCAGCCAGGACAGGGAGGTCGGGGAGCTGTTTTTT.

The chain couples TRBV7-2 to TRBJ2-2; D not resolved. Germline V gene data show CDR1 as SGHTA and CDR2 as FQGNSA. The CDR3 covers 12 residues. Trimming shortened V by 5 bases and J by 9 bases, and 10 bases separated the two germline ends. CDR3 DNA sequence: TGTGCCAGCAGCCTCTCCGCCAGGGAGCTGTTTTTT. It codes for CASSLSARELFF.

The CDR3 spells CASSTDRNEQFF. The CDR3 DNA reads as TGTGCCAGCAGCACCGACAGGAACGAGCAGTTCTTC. The chain carries TRBV5-4 and TRBJ2-1; D might be TRBD1 (6 bases). Germline values: CDR1 SGHNT, CDR2 YYREEE (reference sequence). CDR3 length: 12 residues. V was cut by 4 bases and J by 10 bases, with 12 bases left in between.

This clone was seen a handful of times. The rearrangement uses TRBV4-2 and TRBJ1-1, with D perhaps matching TRBD1 (5 bases). There are 14 residues in the CDR3. Germline lookup yields CDR1 LGHNA and CDR2 YNFKEQ. V lost 4 bases to trimming and J lost 4 bases, with 13 bases between them. The CDR3 bases are TGTGCCAGCAGCCCCCAGGTCAGGGTCACTGAAGCTTTCTTT. Protein: CASSPQVRVTEAFF.

The genes are TRBV25-1 and TRBJ1-3; no definite D call. V was shortened by 9 bases and J by 0 bases, with 9 bases between the two germline ends. CDR3 length: 13 amino acids. The germline CDR1 and CDR2 sequences are MGHDK and SYGVNS. The CDR3 here is CASRWNSGNTIYF. Written as DNA, the CDR3 is TGTGCCAGTAGGTGGAACTCTGGAAACACCATATATTTT.

J is TRBJ1-4 and V is TRBV7-9; the match to TRBD1 covers 7 bases. Germline lookup yields CDR1 SEHNR and CDR2 FQNEAQ (reference sequence). The CDR3 runs 14 residues. J gave up 5 bases and V 7 bases, and 7 bases lay outside the gene matches. CDR3 in amino acids: CASKRDSQNEKLFF. The CDR3 DNA follows: TGTGCCAGCAAACGGGACAGCCAAAATGAAAAACTGTTTTTT. Full variable domain (outside the CDR3, taken from reference TRBV7-9 and TRBJ1-4): DTGVSQNPRHKITKRGQNVTFRCDPISEHNRLYWYRQTLGQGPEFLTYFQNEAQLEKSRLLSDRFSAERPKGSFSTLEIQRTEQGDSAMYLCASKRDSQNEKLFFGSGTQLSVL.

This rearrangement joins TRBV28 to TRBJ2-7, with TRBD2 matching 9 bases. Germline values: CDR1 MDHEN, CDR2 SYDVKM. The CDR3 is 15 amino acids. Trimming removed 2 bases from V and 3 bases from J; junction bases left unmatched: 5. The CDR3 DNA follows: TGTGCCAGCAGTTTACTAGCGGGAACCTACTACGAGCAGTACTTC. Its translation: CASSLLAGTYYEQYF.

V is TRBV7-3 and J is TRBJ2-7; D is perhaps TRBD2 (6 bases). Germline loops: CDR1 SGHTA, CDR2 FQGTGA. The CDR3 is 15 residues long. With 3 bases removed from V and 3 bases from J, the gap between germline ends came to 15 bases. The CDR3 spells CASSFGPSALYEQYF. The CDR3 DNA sequence: TGTGCCAGCAGCTTTGGGCCTAGCGCCCTCTACGAGCAGTACTTC.